Presented here are 23 T cell receptor beta chains from one specimen sequenced in a study of identical twins. A single record per CDR3 protein comes from TCRdb applying MiXCR to the 5' RACE reads. The sample records 600,000 to 850,000 distinct CDR3 sequences, about 20% being singletons. These data are also associated with another study on T cells expressing NK-cell markers.

The specimen sequenced was PBMCs. These receptors came from a woman younger than 35 in good health.

The table lists this clonotype with a few counts. The rearrangement joins TRBV7-9 to TRBJ2-5; D perhaps matches TRBD2 (5 bases). The V end was cut by 2 bases, the J end by 7 bases, with 8 bases between. The CDR3 covers 12 residues. The germline V gene has CDR1 SEHNR and CDR2 FQNEAQ (reference sequence). CDR3 residues: CASSLPSGTQYF. The CDR3 bases are TGTGCCAGCAGCTTACCAAGCGGGACCCAGTACTTC.

The rearrangement joins TRBV5-1 to TRBJ1-1; D may be TRBD1 (6 bases). CDR3 length equals 13 residues. CDR1 is SGHRS, CDR2 YFSETQ, per germline. With 4 bases removed from V and 6 bases from J, the gap between germline ends came to 13 bases. The chain's CDR3 is CASSIQGSSEAFF. CDR3 DNA: TGCGCCAGCAGCATACAGGGAAGTTCTGAAGCTTTCTTT.

The chain joins TRBV5-1 to TRBJ2-1; TRBD2 aligns across 10 bases. Per germline, CDR1 SGHRS and CDR2 YFSETQ. This CDR3 region has 16 residues. V trimming: 3 bases; J trimming: 6 bases; junction bases outside the gene matches: 9. CDR3 nucleotides: TGCGCCAGCAGCTCGACTAGCGGGTCCGTAGGCAATGAGCAGTTCTTC. It codes for CASSSTSGSVGNEQFF.

This clonotype was counted a few times. The chain carries TRBV27 and TRBJ1-5; D is uncertain. V was shortened by 6 bases and J by 0 bases, with 12 bases between the two germline ends. Germline assignment: CDR1 MNHEY and CDR2 SMNVEV (reference sequence). CDR3 length: 15 amino acids. CDR3 protein: CASRPTPHSNQPQHF. For the CDR3, the DNA is TGTGCCAGCAGACCGACACCACATAGCAATCAGCCCCAGCATTTT.

A single count supports this clonotype. This chain connects TRBV7-6 to TRBJ1-1, with D possibly matching TRBD1 (5 bases). Germline values: CDR1 SGHVS, CDR2 FNYEAQ. The CDR3 loop spans 14 amino acids. The V end was cut by 1 base, the J end by 6 bases, with 12 bases between. For the CDR3, the DNA is TGTGCCAGCAGCTTAGTATCGGGGGGATCTGAAGCTTTCTTT. Its protein is CASSLVSGGSEAFF.

This chain connects TRBV7-9 to TRBJ2-1, with D hard to call. Deletions cut 10 bases from V and 0 bases from J, with 7 bases between. This CDR3 region has 12 residues. Germline CDR1 is SEHNR and CDR2 is FQNEAQ (reference sequence). CDR3 DNA sequence: TGTGCCACCCGGAGCTCCTACAATGAGCAGTTCTTC. Translation: CATRSSYNEQFF.

This chain links TRBV20-1 with TRBJ1-4; 7 bases agree with TRBD1. Losses at the gene ends were 1 base for V and 8 bases for J; bases not matched to a gene: 7. Germline V gene lookup returns CDR1 DFQATT and CDR2 SNEGSKA (reference sequence). The CDR3 covers 14 residues. CDR3 nucleotides: TGCAGTGCTAGAGTGACCACAGGGGAGGAAAAACTGTTTTTT. It codes for CSARVTTGEEKLFF.

The chain carries TRBV7-2 and TRBJ2-1; 8 positions agree with TRBD2. Germline loops: CDR1 SGHTA, CDR2 FQGNSA. The CDR3 covers 14 residues. V lost 5 bases, J lost 6 bases, and 6 bases stayed unmatched. The CDR3 reads CASSLWTSPNEQFF. The CDR3 DNA sequence: TGTGCCAGCAGCCTGTGGACTAGCCCCAATGAGCAGTTCTTC.

The J gene is TRBJ2-7, the V gene TRBV19; 7 positions match TRBD2. Germline V gene lookup returns CDR1 LNHDA and CDR2 SQIVND (reference sequence). The CDR3 is 16 amino acids. With V trimmed by 6 bases and J by 1 base, 12 bases remained unmatched. CDR3 DNA: TGTGCCAGTAGCAAAGAATCCGGGACTACTTCCTACGAGCAGTACTTC. This sequence encodes CASSKESGTTSYEQYF.

The chain joins TRBV6-1 to TRBJ1-2; TRBD1 is a possible D gene (5 bases). The length of the CDR3 is 13 residues. Trimming took off 5 bases at V and 4 bases at J, with 11 bases between the two ends. The germline V gene encodes CDR1 MNHNS and CDR2 SASEGT. As DNA, the CDR3 is TGTGCCAGCAGTATCCGGGACGGCTATGGCTACACCTTC. This gives the protein CASSIRDGYGYTF.

V gene TRBV18 combines with J gene TRBJ1-1; the D is unclear. CDR1 KGHSH and CDR2 LQKENI come from the germline V gene. V shed 3 bases and J shed 6 bases, with 8 bases lying between them. This CDR3 is 12 amino acids long. In DNA, the CDR3 is TGTGCCAGCTCACCTAGGCTGGCTGAAGCTTTCTTT. Translation gives CASSPRLAEAFF.

This clonotype has ten or more counts. The CDR3 sequence is CASSQGQAINEQFF. CDR3 sequence (DNA): TGTGCCAGCAGCCAGGGACAGGCAATTAATGAGCAGTTCTTC. The chain links TRBV5-6 to TRBJ2-1, with 8 bases identical to TRBD1. The junction had 7 bases not matched to a gene; V was cut back by 4 bases and J by 7 bases. Germline lookup yields CDR1 SGHDT and CDR2 YYEEEE. CDR3 length: 14 residues. Combining the CDR3 with reference TRBV5-6 and TRBJ2-1 gives the whole variable domain DAGVTQSPTHLIKTRGQQVTLRCSPKSGHDTVSWYQQALGQGPQFIFQYYEEEERQRGNFPDRFSGHQFPNYSSELNVNALLLGDSALYLCASSQGQAINEQFFGPGTRLTVL.

This clonotype was observed a handful of times. This sequence joins TRBV4-3 and TRBJ2-1; TRBD2 matches at 7 bases. Germline CDR1 LGHNA, CDR2 YSLEER. This CDR3 has 13 amino acids. The V gene end was trimmed by 3 bases and the J gene end by 9 bases; junction bases not matched to a gene: 5. CDR3 DNA: TGCGCCAGCAGCCAGAGGACTAGGGGTGAGCAGTTCTTC. As protein: CASSQRTRGEQFF.

The rearrangement joins TRBV5-1 to TRBJ1-2; no firm D call. The V and J ends lost 0 bases and 0 bases respectively, with 9 bases between them. Germline assignment: CDR1 SGHRS and CDR2 YFSETQ. The CDR3 length is 15 residues. The CDR3 region is CASSLDGETNYGYTF. In nucleotides, the CDR3 is TGCGCCAGCAGCTTGGATGGGGAAACTAACTATGGCTACACCTTC.

This rearrangement joins TRBV5-1 to TRBJ2-7, with 11 positions matching TRBD1. The CDR3 loop spans 18 amino acids. Germline CDR1 reads SGHRS; CDR2 reads YFSETQ. J lost 3 bases, V lost 0 bases, and 11 bases had no gene match. The CDR3 nucleotides read TGCGCCAGCAGCTTGGTTTGGGACAGGGGGTACGGTAGCTACGAGCAGTACTTC. It is translated as CASSLVWDRGYGSYEQYF. Complete variable domain (other parts from reference TRBV5-1 and TRBJ2-7): KAGVTQTPRYLIKTRGQQVTLSCSPISGHRSVSWYQQTPGQGLQFLFEYFSETQRNKGNFPGRFSGRQFSNSRSEMNVSTLELGDSALYLCASSLVWDRGYGSYEQYFGPGTRLTVT.

The rearrangement uses TRBV3-1 and TRBJ2-3; the match to TRBD2 covers 7 bases. The V gene end was trimmed by 3 bases and the J gene end by 4 bases; junction bases not matched to a gene: 10. The CDR3 contains 16 residues. From germline, CDR1 is LGHDT and CDR2 YNNKEL (reference sequence). CDR3 coding DNA: TGTGCCAGCAGCCATACACGGACTAGTTCGGCAGATACGCAGTATTTT. It is translated as CASSHTRTSSADTQYF.

This clonotype appeared a few times. This chain uses TRBV5-1 with TRBJ2-2; D not resolved. The CDR3 is made up of 14 amino acids. V shed 4 bases and J shed 0 bases, with 7 bases lying between them. CDR1 SGHRS and CDR2 YFSETQ come from the germline V gene. CDR3 coding DNA: TGCGCCAGCAGCGCGAGCGCGAACACCGGGGAGCTGTTTTTT. Its protein product is CASSASANTGELFF.

J is TRBJ2-1 and V is TRBV6-2 or TRBV6-3; 9 bases agree with TRBD2. The germline gives CDR1 MNHEY, CDR2 SVGEGT. This CDR3 contains 17 residues. The V segment lost 5 bases and the J segment 5 bases; nucleotides outside the gene matches: 13. The DNA of the CDR3 is TGTGCCAGCAGTCCGATCAGAGCTAGCGGGATAAACAATGAGCAGTTCTTC. The encoded protein is CASSPIRASGINNEQFF.

The chain carries TRBV5-5 and TRBJ1-1; D unresolved. The CDR3 consists of 13 residues. Germline values: CDR1 SGHKS, CDR2 YYEKEE (reference sequence). Trimming pared 1 base from V and 4 bases from J, leaving 8 bases between. The DNA of the CDR3 is TGTGCCAGCAGCTTGCCCTTCGGCACTGAAGCTTTCTTT. Translating gives CASSLPFGTEAFF. The whole variable domain, filled in from reference TRBV5-5 and TRBJ1-1, reads DAGVTQSPTHLIKTRGQQVTLRCSPISGHKSVSWYQQVLGQGPQFIFQYYEKEERGRGNFPDRFSARQFPNYSSELNVNALLLGDSALYLCASSLPFGTEAFFGQGTRLTVV.

Only a few counts were recorded for this clonotype. The genes are TRBV3-1 and TRBJ2-7; D is uncertain. Germline V CDR1 and CDR2: LGHDT, YNNKEL (reference sequence). The CDR3 is 17 amino acids. V shed 0 bases and J shed 3 bases, with 18 bases lying between them. CDR3 nucleotide sequence: TGTGCCAGCAGCCAAGAACGATCCAGGCACCTAGGCTACGAGCAGTACTTC. Amino acids: CASSQERSRHLGYEQYF.

This clonotype was seen only a few times. The J gene is TRBJ2-3, the V gene TRBV10-3, with D possibly being TRBD2 (6 bases). CDR3 length equals 14 residues. V was clipped by 8 bases and J by 7 bases, with 19 bases between them. Germline CDR1 is ENHRY and CDR2 is SYGVKD. The CDR3, as DNA: TGTGCCATCGGGGCGGCGGCGGGATCACATACGCAGTATTTT. It encodes CAIGAAAGSHTQYF.

V gene TRBV29-1 combines with J gene TRBJ1-2; 9 nucleotides align to TRBD1. The CDR3 contains 17 residues. V lost 3 bases, J lost 4 bases, and 15 bases stayed unmatched. Germline V gene sequence: CDR1 SQVTM, CDR2 ANQGSEA. CDR3 loop: CSVEGPGQGESSYGYTF. The CDR3 DNA sequence: TGCAGCGTTGAGGGGCCGGGACAGGGAGAATCGTCCTATGGCTACACCTTC.

The rearrangement joins TRBV20-1 to TRBJ2-1, with D unresolved. Trimming shortened V by 6 bases and J by 6 bases, and 12 bases separated the two germline ends. This CDR3 comprises 12 residues. CDR1 DFQATT and CDR2 SNEGSKA come from the germline V gene (reference sequence). The CDR3 is CSAQSDGNEQFF. CDR3 coding DNA: TGCAGTGCGCAATCGGACGGCAATGAGCAGTTCTTC.